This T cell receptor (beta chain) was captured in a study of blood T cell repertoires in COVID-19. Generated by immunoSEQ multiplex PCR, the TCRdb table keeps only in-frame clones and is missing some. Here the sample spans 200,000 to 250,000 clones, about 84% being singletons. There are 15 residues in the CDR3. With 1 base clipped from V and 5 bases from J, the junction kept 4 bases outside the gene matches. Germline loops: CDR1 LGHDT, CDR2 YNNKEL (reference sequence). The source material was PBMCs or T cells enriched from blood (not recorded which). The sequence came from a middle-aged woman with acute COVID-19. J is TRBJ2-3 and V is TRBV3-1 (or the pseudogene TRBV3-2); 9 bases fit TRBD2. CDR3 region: CASSQGAGGQDTQYF. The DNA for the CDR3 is TGTGCCAGCAGCCAAGGTGCGGGGGGGCAAGATACGCAGTATTTT.